Listed here are 27 T cell receptor beta chains from one sample, sequenced in a study of T cell repertoires in aging, cancer and after chemotherapy (dated by TCRdb to the late 2010s). Sequencing was performed on an Illumina MiSeq. Rearranged TRB sequences spanning V, D and J segments were amplified by multiplex touch-down PCR using a mixed TRB-A/B primer pool. TCRdb trimmed public reads at Q25 via fastp, called clones via MiXCR and kept in-frame beta chains. Rows with a matching CDR3 protein are joined into one entry that keeps the most common DNA and genes. In all, the sample holds roughly 1,200 distinct CDR3 sequences, and about 21% of those were seen once. The top ten constitute roughly three quarters of the sample. Instead of sorted cells or RNA, genomic DNA extracted from peripheral blood served as the source for amplifying TCR beta rearrangements. The sample taken for sequencing was blood. These receptors came from a human donor with a solid tumor.

This clonotype is labeled as medium-sized. The chain is built from TRBV30 and TRBJ1-1; no reliable D call. Trimming pared 5 bases from V and 5 bases from J, leaving 12 bases between. CDR1 and CDR2 from the germline V gene are GTSNPN and SVGIG (reference sequence). CDR3 length equals 12 residues. The DNA for the CDR3 is TGTGCCTGGGGTCCGTTTCGGACTGAAGCTTTCTTT. Amino acids: CAWGPFRTEAFF.

This clonotype was picked up a small number of times. This sequence joins TRBV7-7 and TRBJ2-7; 7 nucleotides match TRBD2. From germline, CDR1 is SSHAT and CDR2 FNYEAQ (reference sequence). The J segment lost 1 base and the V segment lost 4 bases, leaving 7 bases of the junction unmatched. The CDR3 consists of 15 residues. The CDR3 here is CASSWASGLSYEQYF. The CDR3, as DNA: TGTGCCAGCAGCTGGGCTAGCGGACTTTCCTACGAGCAGTACTTC.

This chain links TRBV7-2 with TRBJ2-7; 11 nucleotides align to TRBD2. The tail of the sequence fits TRBJ2-1 better, so the J call may be wrong. The CDR3 extends over 15 amino acids. Germline V gene lookup returns CDR1 SGHTA and CDR2 FQGNSA. CDR3 residues: CASSLSLAGGNEQFF. CDR3 sequence (DNA): TGTGCCAGCAGCCTATCCTTAGCGGGGGGGAATGAGCAGTTCTTC.

By sample share, this clonotype is medium-sized. This chain connects TRBV5-4 to TRBJ2-2, with a tentative D call TRBD2 (6 bases). Trimming removed 3 bases at V and 2 bases at J, with 11 bases between. The CDR3 spans 15 residues. The V gene's germline CDR1 is SGHNT and CDR2 YYREEE (reference sequence). In nucleotides, the CDR3 is TGTGCCAGCAGCTCGGGACTGATAAACACCGGGGAGCTGTTTTTT. This encodes CASSSGLINTGELFF.

The genes are TRBV28 and TRBJ2-2; D not certain. The germline V gene encodes CDR1 MDHEN and CDR2 SYDVKM. With 7 bases removed from V and 0 bases from J, the gap between germline ends came to 9 bases. This CDR3 is 14 amino acids long. CDR3 in amino acids: CASIPNTNTGELFF. The CDR3 nucleotides read TGTGCCAGCATCCCGAACACGAACACCGGGGAGCTGTTTTTT.

This clonotype is large in the sample. The V and J genes are TRBV12-3 or TRBV12-4 and TRBJ2-7; 13 nucleotides align to TRBD2. CDR3 length equals 15 residues. Germline trimming cut 7 bases from V and 6 bases from J; bases unmatched to any gene: 9. In nucleotides, the CDR3 is TGTGCCAGCACTGGCGGACTAGCGGGGGCGGGCGAGCAGTACTTC. It specifies CASTGGLAGAGEQYF.

The rearrangement links TRBV20-1 to TRBJ2-4, with TRBD2 matching over 14 bases. Germline CDR1 reads DFQATT; CDR2 reads SNEGSKA (reference sequence). J was trimmed by 11 bases and V by 7 bases; bases with no gene match: 10. This CDR3 is built from 14 residues. The CDR3 DNA reads TGCAGTGGACTTAAGACTAGCGGGGGGGCCCTTCAGTACTTC. This translates into CSGLKTSGGALQYF.

Turning to this clonotype: This could be a read error, since a much larger clone is one nucleotide away. J is TRBJ2-2 and V is TRBV6-6; 10 bases line up with TRBD2. This CDR3 region has 17 residues. Germline V gives CDR1 MNHNY, CDR2 SVGAGI (reference sequence). DNA of the CDR3: TGTGCCAGCAGTTACCTAGCGGGGGCCGCGAACACCGGGGAGCTGCTTTTT. Translated: CASSYLAGAANTGELLF.

This clonotype turned up a few times. The chain combines TRBV5-1 with TRBJ2-3; 12 bases agree with TRBD1. J was trimmed by 3 bases and V by 4 bases; bases with no gene match: 9. The CDR3 loop spans 17 amino acids. Germline CDR1 reads SGHRS; CDR2 reads YFSETQ. The chain's CDR3 is CASSRGTGGMVTDTQYF. DNA of the CDR3: TGCGCCAGCAGCCGCGGGACAGGGGGCATGGTAACAGATACGCAGTATTTT.

This clonotype is medium-sized within its sample. J is TRBJ2-6 and V is TRBV7-9; D remains ambiguous. This CDR3 is 15 amino acids long. Germline assignment: CDR1 SEHNR and CDR2 FQNEAQ (reference sequence). The V end lost 5 bases, the J end lost 1 base, and 9 bases lay between the germline ends. The CDR3 bases are TGTGCCAGCAGCGTTACGGAGTCTGGGGCCAACGTCCTGACTTTC. Encoded protein: CASSVTESGANVLTF.

This clonotype appeared a few times. J is TRBJ2-7 and V is TRBV10-3, with D possibly TRBD1 on 5 matching bases. The germline V gene has CDR1 ENHRY and CDR2 SYGVKD. V dropped 5 bases and J dropped 0 bases, with 8 bases sitting between them. The CDR3 loop spans 13 amino acids. The CDR3 reads CAISSDTSYEQYF. In DNA, the CDR3 is TGTGCCATCAGTTCGGACACCTCCTACGAGCAGTACTTC.

The V call is TRBV5-1, the J call TRBJ2-5, with D perhaps matching TRBD1 or TRBD2 (5 bases each). The V gene's germline CDR1 is SGHRS and CDR2 YFSETQ. V lost 4 bases to trimming and J lost 9 bases, with 19 bases between them. The CDR3 runs 14 residues. CDR3: CASSPPGTAVAQYF. The CDR3 DNA is TGCGCCAGCAGCCCCCCCGGGACGGCAGTTGCCCAGTACTTC.

CDR3 amino acids: CASTLGLTSYEQYF. The CDR3 coding sequence is TGTGCCAGCACCCTGGGACTGACCTCCTACGAGCAGTACTTC. The chain carries TRBV12-3 or TRBV12-4 and TRBJ2-7, with D perhaps TRBD2 (6 bases). The V end lost 7 bases, the J end lost 0 bases, and 13 bases lay between the germline ends. The CDR3 runs 14 residues.

The chain joins TRBV30 to TRBJ1-2; no clear D. Germline CDR1 and CDR2: GTSNPN and SVGIG (reference sequence). The CDR3 is made up of 13 amino acids. Trimming shortened V by 1 base and J by 4 bases, and 10 bases separated the two germline ends. DNA for the CDR3: TGTGCCTGGAGTGCTGGTAGCGCCTATGGCTACACCTTC. Amino acid sequence: CAWSAGSAYGYTF. The complete variable domain, with remaining parts taken from reference TRBV30 and TRBJ1-2, reads SQTIHQWPATLVQPVGSPLSLECTVEGTSNPNLYWYRQAAGRGLQLLFYSVGIGQISSEVPQNLSASRPQDRQFILSSKKLLLSDSGFYLCAWSAGSAYGYTFGSGTRLTVV.

This clonotype is deemed medium-sized. V and J are TRBV13 and TRBJ2-1, with 12 nucleotides matching TRBD2. With V trimmed by 1 base and J by 8 bases, 12 bases remained unmatched. Germline values: CDR1 PRHDT, CDR2 FYEKMQ (reference sequence). The CDR3 has 18 residues. The DNA of the CDR3 is TGTGCCAGCAGCTTAGTAGTAGCTAGCGGGGGGGCCAGGCATGAGCAGTTCTTC. Its protein product is CASSLVVASGGARHEQFF. The variable domain in full, completed from reference TRBV13 and TRBJ2-1, reads AAGVIQSPRHLIKEKRETATLKCYPIPRHDTVYWYQQGPGQDPQFLISFYEKMQSDKGSIPDRFSAQQFSDYHSELNMSSLELGDSALYFCASSLVVASGGARHEQFFGPGTRLTVL.

A few counts support this clonotype. The rearrangement uses TRBV6-6 and TRBJ2-3; weak D call: TRBD1 (6 bases). Trimming took 7 bases from V and 5 from J, leaving 10 bases between them. CDR1 and CDR2 (germline): MNHNY, SVGAGI (reference sequence). There are 12 residues in the CDR3. This CDR3 reads CASNKGGDTQYF. In DNA form, the CDR3 reads TGTGCCAGCAACAAAGGGGGAGATACGCAGTATTTT.

This chain connects TRBV20-1 to TRBJ2-1; no definite D call. The CDR3 runs to 13 residues. In germline, CDR1 is DFQATT, CDR2 SNEGSKA (reference sequence). V shed 5 bases and J shed 1 base, with 9 bases lying between them. The CDR3 spells CSAYALSYNEQFF. The CDR3 region has the DNA TGCAGTGCTTATGCATTGTCCTACAATGAGCAGTTCTTC.

By proportion, this clonotype is medium-sized. The rearrangement links TRBV20-1 to TRBJ2-3, with 11 bases that match TRBD2. The CDR3 runs 15 residues. Germline values: CDR1 DFQATT, CDR2 SNEGSKA (reference sequence). Trimming at V came to 2 bases and at J to 4 bases, leaving 5 bases not matched to a gene. Here the CDR3 DNA reads TGCAGTGCTAGACGTAGCGGGGGGGTGGCAGATACGCAGTATTTT. Its translation: CSARRSGGVADTQYF.

This sequence joins TRBV6-1 and TRBJ1-2; 9 positions match TRBD1. J was trimmed by 5 bases and V by 4 bases; bases with no gene match: 2. Germline V CDR1 and CDR2: MNHNS, SASEGT. This CDR3 is built from 13 residues. DNA of the CDR3: TGTGCCAGCAGTGTCGACAGGGGGTATGGCTACACCTTC. It specifies CASSVDRGYGYTF.

The V gene is TRBV5-1, the J gene TRBJ1-1, with TRBD1 as a possible D gene (6 bases). The V end lost 3 bases, the J end lost 0 bases, and 9 bases lay between the germline ends. From germline, CDR1 is SGHRS and CDR2 YFSETQ. The CDR3 has 14 amino acids. CDR3 sequence: CASSYRAMNTEAFF. CDR3 nucleotide sequence: TGCGCCAGCAGCTACAGGGCAATGAACACTGAAGCTTTCTTT. The full variable domain, completed using reference TRBV5-1 and TRBJ1-1, is KAGVTQTPRYLIKTRGQQVTLSCSPISGHRSVSWYQQTPGQGLQFLFEYFSETQRNKGNFPGRFSGRQFSNSRSEMNVSTLELGDSALYLCASSYRAMNTEAFFGQGTRLTVV.

This clonotype occurred a few times. The J gene is TRBJ2-7, the V gene TRBV5-1; the D is unclear. CDR1 and CDR2 (germline): SGHRS, YFSETQ. V was shortened by 2 bases and J by 5 bases, with 11 bases between the two germline ends. The CDR3 extends over 13 amino acids. The chain's CDR3 is CASSFGDLDEQYF. The CDR3 coding sequence is TGCGCCAGCAGCTTTGGGGATCTGGACGAGCAGTACTTC.

This clonotype qualifies as medium-sized. The chain employs TRBV20-1 and TRBJ2-3, with 8 nucleotides matching TRBD2. V shed 3 bases, J shed 1 base, and the junction held 6 bases outside the gene matches. CDR1 is DFQATT and CDR2 is SNEGSKA in the germline V gene (reference sequence). CDR3 length: 15 residues. The CDR3 loop reads CSARRDSGGTDTQYF. CDR3 bases: TGCAGTGCTAGGAGGGATAGCGGGGGCACAGATACGCAGTATTTT.

The chain couples TRBV19 to TRBJ1-2; 10 bases match TRBD1. The V gene end was trimmed by 8 bases and the J gene end by 0 bases; junction bases not matched to a gene: 6. CDR3 length: 15 amino acids. Per germline, CDR1 LNHDA and CDR2 SQIVND (reference sequence). As DNA, the CDR3 is TGTGCCAGTTTCTCAGGACAGGGGGCTAACTATGGCTACACCTTC. Translated: CASFSGQGANYGYTF.

Comment on this clonotype: A much larger clone sits a single nucleotide away, making a read error possible. The rearrangement links TRBV7-6 to TRBJ2-2; unclear D gene. Germline-derived CDR1 and CDR2 are SGHVS and FNYEAQ. This CDR3 comprises 11 residues. The V end lost 10 bases, the J end lost 6 bases, and 9 bases lay between the germline ends. The CDR3 DNA is TGTGCCATTCCGCAGGCCGGGGAGCTGTTTTTT. Translating gives CAIPQAGELFF.

The chain uses TRBV20-1 and TRBJ1-3; the D is unclear. The CDR3 extends over 15 amino acids. The ends were cut back, 5 bases at V and 0 bases at J, with 14 bases in the middle. Germline V gene lookup returns CDR1 DFQATT and CDR2 SNEGSKA (reference sequence). The CDR3, as DNA: TGCAGTGCTCAAGGAACACGGAGCTCTGGAAACACCATATATTTT. It specifies CSAQGTRSSGNTIYF.

The count of this clonotype is one. This chain uses TRBV30 with TRBJ1-2; the D is unclear. The CDR3 is made up of 14 amino acids. The germline gives CDR1 GTSNPN, CDR2 SVGIG (reference sequence). The V gene lost 3 bases and the J gene lost 4 bases, with 15 bases spanning the gap. The chain's CDR3 is CAWSRTGRFYGYTF. The CDR3 DNA sequence: TGTGCCTGGAGCCGGACGGGCCGATTCTATGGCTACACCTTC.

This clonotype has a single count. The rearrangement joins TRBV6-5 to TRBJ2-1, with 7 bases matching TRBD1. This CDR3 region has 15 residues. Unmatched junction bases numbered 8, after V lost 5 bases and J lost 4 bases. Germline V gives CDR1 MNHEY, CDR2 SVGAGI. This CDR3 reads CASSAVWGQYNEQFF. The CDR3 bases are TGTGCCAGCAGTGCGGTATGGGGACAGTACAATGAGCAGTTCTTC.